This T cell receptor beta chain was obtained from a study of T cell responses to AZD1222 COVID-19 vaccine. About the study: Combined were second doses at about 4 or about 12 weeks. Study outcomes and limitations: White British people made up most donors, females outnumbered males, and clonal diversity was possibly underestimated. It was only five to seven AZD1222 recipients who were seropositive at baseline. In all cases, repertoires were sampled only after the peak T cell response.

Deletions cut 3 bases from V and 2 bases from J, with 5 bases between. The CDR3 runs 12 residues. Per the germline V gene, CDR1 is MNHEY and CDR2 is SMNVEV (reference sequence). Sequencing was performed with immunoSEQ multiplex PCR; in TCRdb, only in-frame clones are kept and a portion is missing. Seen here are under 140,000 clones, around 90% observed once, and the top ten hold about 1.6%. This clone occurred once. Its antigen is unknown. The chain recombines TRBV27 with TRBJ2-7; D is ambiguous. This receptor was identified in an adult in good health. The sample consisted of peripheral blood, taken on day 0 of AZD1222 vaccination. Here the CDR3 reads CASSFGTYEQYF. CDR3 nucleotide sequence: TGTGCCAGCAGTTTCGGCACCTACGAGCAGTACTTC.